A few counts support the clone carrying this T cell receptor beta chain. Construction of TCR beta libraries relied on iRepertoire HTBI primers and on Arm-PCR targeting CDR3 regions. TCRdb used MiXCR to reprocess the multiplex PCR reads, holding one entry per CDR3 protein. This sample yields 440,000 or so distinct CDR3 sequences, of which about a sixth are seen a single time; 9.5% to 12% belongs to the top ten. The entry originates in a study of regulatory T cells in long-lasting Graves disease. Time point described: newly diagnosed GD, antithyroid drugs for less than 3 months. From PBMCs, RNA was extracted and then used to make the TCR library. V was clipped by 0 bases and J by 4 bases; unmatched bases: 7. The CDR3 contains 16 residues. Germline lookup yields CDR1 LGHNA and CDR2 YSLEER. This same sample was also part of a study on T cells in Graves' hyperthyroidism and ophthalmopathy. From that paper: Hyperthyroidism was newly diagnosed in patients aged 18 to 65 (duration under 2 months).

This chain uses TRBV4-3 with TRBJ1-2; 8 bases fit TRBD1. The clonotype was recovered from a woman in her twenties or thirties with Graves disease. The sample consisted of peripheral blood mononuclear cells (PBMCs), taken at new diagnosis, from a patient treated with antithyroid drugs. The CDR3 DNA reads TGCGCCAGCAGCCAAGAAGAGACAGGGGATTCCTATGGCTACACCTTC. Encoded protein: CASSQEETGDSYGYTF.